This section outlines one T cell receptor (beta chain) sequence together with its context. The antigen remains undetermined. This CDR3 has 16 residues. The germline gives CDR1 SGHAT, CDR2 FQNNGV. V lost 4 bases to trimming and J lost 3 bases; unmatched junction nucleotides: 6. This sample is part of a study of T cell responses to AZD1222 COVID-19 vaccine. Study in general: Second-dose recipients at about 4 or about 12 weeks were treated as one pooled group. Study-level results: Donors skewed white British and female; clonal diversity was possibly underestimated. Researchers report vaccine-associated CD4 TCRs spanning spike, with dominance at 160-218 and 743-854. Repertoires in all cases were sampled only once the peak T cell response had passed.

TCRdb's copy holds only in-frame clones and misses some; the assay was immunoSEQ multiplex PCR. The data show 150,000 to 200,000 clones, around 92% seen once. The starting material was peripheral blood, obtained on day 0 of AZD1222 vaccination. The chain joins TRBV11-2 to TRBJ2-3; TRBD2 agrees at 11 bases. This TCR came from an adult in good health. Written as DNA, the CDR3 is TGTGCCAGCAGCTATACTAGCGGGAGCTGGACAGATACGCAGTATTTT. It is translated as CASSYTSGSWTDTQYF.